The TCR beta chain under discussion was sequenced for a study of response to subunit inactivated influenza vaccine. Worth noting for this clonotype: What it binds is not known.

A single record per CDR3 protein comes from TCRdb applying MiXCR to the RT-PCR reads. The table includes about half a million distinct CDR3 sequences, 6.5% to 8% detected once. CDR1 and CDR2 from the germline V gene are DFQATT and SNEGSKA (reference sequence). The CDR3 has 18 residues. V gave up 2 bases and J gave up 5 bases; unmatched junction bases: 13. Study outcomes and limitations: With each seasonal influenza vaccination, the authors suggested, few new T cells are recruited.

This chain uses TRBV20-1 with TRBJ2-7, with 15 positions matching TRBD2. This clonotype was sampled from a man in his fifties or sixties who received an inactivated influenza vaccine. Sequencing was performed on PBMCs from blood, taken less than 25 months after vaccination. The CDR3 bases are TGCAGTGCTAGACCTCCCGGGACTAGCGGGAGGATTGTGGACGAGCAGTACTTC. It encodes CSARPPGTSGRIVDEQYF.